A single sample is the source of the 29 T cell receptor beta chains below, sequenced in a study of early T cells in non-severe SARS-CoV-2 infection (dated by TCRdb to the early 2020s). Libraries were built with 5' RACE. Sequenced on a NextSeq 500. In-frame beta chains were kept once TCRdb had trimmed the public reads at Q25 with fastp and called clones with MiXCR. Each entry is one CDR3 protein sequence, shown with its most common DNA and genes. In all, the sample holds around 94,000 distinct CDR3 sequences, and about an eighth of those were seen once. In total, the top ten clones hold about 5.7% of the sample. The sequenced sample was whole blood. Source of these receptors: an adult who was a healthcare worker with PCR-confirmed SARS-CoV-2 infection or an uninfected control (not recorded which).

The chain has TRBV12-3 or TRBV12-4 and TRBJ1-1; possible D gene TRBD1, 6 bases. The CDR3 sequence is 15 residues long. With 6 bases removed from V and 4 bases from J, the gap between germline ends came to 18 bases. CDR3 sequence: CASSPPGRGATEAFF. The DNA for the CDR3 is TGTGCCAGCAGCCCCCCCGGGAGGGGGGCCACTGAAGCTTTCTTT.

J is TRBJ1-2 and V is TRBV29-1; D unresolved. The CDR3 spans 11 residues. From germline, CDR1 is SQVTM and CDR2 ANQGSEA. Trimming left V 6 bases short and J 1 base short, with 6 bases between. DNA for the CDR3: TGCAGCGTCCAGCTTAACTATGGCTACACCTTC. This encodes CSVQLNYGYTF. The entire variable domain, with the rest obtained from reference TRBV29-1 and TRBJ1-2, is as follows: SAVISQKPSRDICQRGTSLTIQCQVDSQVTMMFWYRQQPGQSLTLIATANQGSEATYESGFVIDKFPISRPNLTFSTLTVSNMSPEDSSIYLCSVQLNYGYTFGSGTRLTVV.

The J gene is TRBJ2-5, the V gene TRBV10-3; no clear D gene. CDR1 and CDR2 from the germline V gene are ENHRY and SYGVKD. The CDR3 spans 13 residues. V was shortened by 2 bases and J by 5 bases, with 9 bases between the two germline ends. CDR3 nucleotide sequence: TGTGCCATCAGTGAGGCGGTACGGGAGACCCAGTACTTC. It yields the protein CAISEAVRETQYF.

Many counts were recorded for this clonotype. DNA for the CDR3: TGTGCCAGCAGCCCGCGGACTAGCGTAAACAATGAGCAGTTCTTC. Protein product: CASSPRTSVNNEQFF. This chain connects TRBV6-6 to TRBJ2-1, with 9 nucleotides matching TRBD2. V lost 6 bases, J lost 5 bases, and 8 bases stayed unmatched. CDR3 length equals 15 residues. Germline V lookup: CDR1 MNHNY, CDR2 SVGAGI (reference sequence).

This clonotype appeared many times. The chain is built from TRBV7-2 and TRBJ2-4; D unresolved. V lost 2 bases to trimming and J lost 4 bases, with 9 bases between them. The CDR3 runs 14 residues. Germline V CDR1 and CDR2: SGHTA, FQGNSA. CDR3 sequence: CASSLLHTKNIQYF. DNA for the CDR3: TGTGCCAGCAGCTTACTCCATACTAAAAACATTCAGTACTTC.

This chain joins TRBV20-1 and TRBJ2-5; 7 positions agree with TRBD1. The CDR3 contains 12 residues. Germline CDR1 reads DFQATT; CDR2 reads SNEGSKA (reference sequence). The V gene end was trimmed by 6 bases and the J gene end by 6 bases; junction bases not matched to a gene: 7. The CDR3 nucleotides are TGCAGTGCAACCGGACAGGAGAAGACCCAGTACTTC. As protein: CSATGQEKTQYF.

This clonotype was recorded a few times. The CDR3 region is CASSSTRTYEQYF. The CDR3 DNA follows: TGTGCCAGCAGTTCGACTAGGACCTACGAGCAGTACTTC. This chain joins TRBV28 and TRBJ2-7, with D maybe TRBD2 (6 bases). V was trimmed by 4 bases and J by 2 bases, leaving 9 bases between them. The germline V gene encodes CDR1 MDHEN and CDR2 SYDVKM. The CDR3 sequence is 13 residues long.

The table lists this clonotype with many counts. The rearrangement links TRBV19 to TRBJ1-5, with TRBD1 matching over 7 bases. The CDR3 has 13 residues. Germline V gene data show CDR1 as LNHDA and CDR2 as SQIVND (reference sequence). J lost 4 bases, V lost 7 bases, and 4 bases had no gene match. The CDR3 DNA reads as TGTGCCAGTACAAGGGGGCGGAATCAGCCCCAGCATTTT. This translates into CASTRGRNQPQHF.

The chain carries TRBV10-3 and TRBJ1-1; D gene uncertain. This CDR3 spans 11 amino acids. V gave up 8 bases and J gave up 5 bases, with 9 bases separating them. Looked up from germline, CDR1 is ENHRY and CDR2 is SYGVKD. CDR3 sequence reads: CAIHSGTEAFF. CDR3 DNA sequence: TGTGCCATCCATTCGGGAACTGAAGCTTTCTTT.

The chain recombines TRBV7-8 with TRBJ1-1, with D perhaps TRBD1 (5 bases). There are 14 residues in the CDR3. The V gene lost 3 bases and the J gene lost 7 bases, with 15 bases spanning the gap. Germline V gives CDR1 SGHVS, CDR2 FQNEAQ. CDR3 in DNA: TGTGCCAGCAGCTTGGGGCCCGCGGGGATTGAAGCTTTCTTT. It translates to CASSLGPAGIEAFF.

Many counts were recorded for this clonotype. The genes are TRBV12-3 or TRBV12-4 and TRBJ2-5; 7 positions match TRBD2. V trimming: 2 bases; J trimming: 6 bases; junction bases outside the gene matches: 6. The CDR3 covers 14 residues. The CDR3 loop reads CASSLRSGTKTQYF. The CDR3 DNA is TGTGCCAGCAGTTTACGCAGCGGGACCAAGACCCAGTACTTC.

This chain uses TRBV12-3 or TRBV12-4 with TRBJ2-2; D ambiguous. The V end was cut by 3 bases, the J end by 7 bases, with 12 bases between. This CDR3 contains 14 residues. This CDR3 reads CASSLELDSGELFF. The CDR3, as DNA: TGTGCCAGCAGTTTGGAGCTAGATAGCGGGGAGCTGTTTTTT.

This clonotype appeared a few times. The rearrangement links TRBV4-1 to TRBJ2-5; no reliable D call. Between the trimmed V and J ends, which lost 4 bases and 5 bases, there was a span of 14 bases. The V gene's germline CDR1 is MGHRA and CDR2 YSYEKL. The CDR3 spans 14 residues. CDR3 sequence (DNA): TGCGCCAGCAGCCGGGAACGACAAAAGGAGACCCAGTACTTC. As protein: CASSRERQKETQYF.

This clonotype was seen only a few times. This rearrangement joins TRBV4-1 to TRBJ2-5; 8 bases fit TRBD2. CDR3 length equals 15 residues. Germline-derived CDR1 and CDR2 are MGHRA and YSYEKL. The J segment lost 3 bases and the V segment lost 2 bases, leaving 5 bases of the junction unmatched. The CDR3 spells CASSQIAGLKETQYF. The CDR3 DNA reads as TGCGCCAGCAGCCAAATAGCGGGGCTAAAAGAGACCCAGTACTTC.

The chain joins TRBV24-1 to TRBJ2-3; 7 nucleotides align to TRBD1. Germline values: CDR1 KGHDR, CDR2 SFDVKD. This CDR3 spans 18 amino acids. V was clipped by 5 bases and J by 1 base; unmatched bases: 14. The CDR3 DNA follows: TGTGCCACCAGTGCCACTTTATCACAGGGGCAAGGCACAGATACGCAGTATTTT. It encodes CATSATLSQGQGTDTQYF.

V is TRBV10-1 and J is TRBJ2-5; possible D gene TRBD1, 5 bases. The V end was cut by 4 bases, the J end by 1 base, with 16 bases between. This CDR3 contains 16 residues. Germline CDR1 and CDR2: WNHNN and SYGVQD (reference sequence). The CDR3 coding sequence is TGCGCCAGCAGTGCAAGGGGCCTAATGATCCAAGAGACCCAGTACTTC. Translated, it gives CASSARGLMIQETQYF.

The chain links TRBV6-6 to TRBJ1-5; 8 positions match TRBD1. This CDR3 region has 14 residues. Germline V gene lookup returns CDR1 MNHNY and CDR2 SVGAGI (reference sequence). The junction had 3 bases not matched to a gene; V was cut back by 7 bases and J by 1 base. As DNA, the CDR3 is TGTGCCAGCACCCGGGACAGGAGCAATCAGCCCCAGCATTTT. Residues: CASTRDRSNQPQHF.

The chain combines TRBV4-3 with TRBJ1-2; a weak D match, TRBD1 (5 bases). Germline V lookup: CDR1 LGHNA, CDR2 YSLEER. Trimming removed 3 bases at V and 6 bases at J, with 17 bases between. This CDR3 is 15 amino acids long. The CDR3 coding sequence is TGCGCCAGCAGCCAGGACACCATACAGACCCATGGCTACACCTTC. It yields the protein CASSQDTIQTHGYTF.

This clonotype has at least ten counts. DNA for the CDR3: TGCAGTGCTAGGTCACAGGGGCGGAGGGACATAGCTTTCTTT. Translation: CSARSQGRRDIAFF. The V gene is TRBV20-1, the J gene TRBJ1-1; 7 nucleotides line up with TRBD1. There are 14 residues in the CDR3. V lost 3 bases and J lost 10; bases outside the gene matches: 14. Germline V gene data show CDR1 as DFQATT and CDR2 as SNEGSKA (reference sequence).

In its sample, this clonotype was seen a few times. The J gene is TRBJ2-1, the V gene TRBV7-9; no reliable D call. The CDR3 is 15 residues long. V was trimmed by 2 bases and J by 9 bases, leaving 17 bases between them. Germline V lookup: CDR1 SEHNR, CDR2 FQNEAQ (reference sequence). The CDR3: CASSLRLPIDGEQFF. DNA for the CDR3: TGTGCCAGCAGCTTAAGGCTTCCGATCGACGGTGAGCAGTTCTTC. The whole variable domain, filled in from reference TRBV7-9 and TRBJ2-1, reads DTGVSQNPRHKITKRGQNVTFRCDPISEHNRLYWYRQTLGQGPEFLTYFQNEAQLEKSRLLSDRFSAERPKGSFSTLEIQRTEQGDSAMYLCASSLRLPIDGEQFFGPGTRLTVL.

V usage is TRBV6-2 or TRBV6-3 and J usage is TRBJ2-7; D is possibly TRBD2 (6 bases). This CDR3 is built from 14 residues. The V gene's germline CDR1 is MNHEY and CDR2 SVGEGT. Trimming pared 4 bases from V and 4 bases from J, leaving 14 bases between. CDR3 bases: TGTGCCAGCAGTTGGAGGGGAAACTCGTACGAGCAGTACTTC. Its translation is CASSWRGNSYEQYF.

This clonotype has only a few counts. The V and J genes are TRBV7-2 and TRBJ1-6; 7 bases match TRBD1. The CDR3 length is 17 residues. After removal of 4 bases from V and 0 bases from J, the junction contained 6 bases not matched to a gene. The germline gives CDR1 SGHTA, CDR2 FQGNSA. The CDR3 nucleotides are TGTGCCAGCAGCTCCCCGGACAGGAGCTCCTATAATTCACCCCTCCACTTT. Protein product: CASSSPDRSSYNSPLHF.

In DNA, the CDR3 is TGTGCCAGCAGGGAGGTCACAGATACGCAGTATTTT. Its translation: CASREVTDTQYF. The chain couples TRBV28 to TRBJ2-3; possible D gene TRBD2, 5 bases. The ends were cut back, 6 bases at V and 2 bases at J, with 6 bases in the middle. CDR1 is MDHEN, CDR2 SYDVKM, per germline. The CDR3 has 12 residues.

This clonotype was picked up many times. V and J are TRBV12-3 or TRBV12-4 and TRBJ1-1; D not resolved. Trimming left V 6 bases short and J 5 bases short, with 10 bases between. This CDR3 is built from 12 residues. The DNA for the CDR3 is TGTGCCAGCAGAATTGTAGGGACTGAAGCTTTCTTT. Its translation is CASRIVGTEAFF.

The chain uses TRBV19 and TRBJ2-3; 10 nucleotides line up with TRBD2. Germline assignment: CDR1 LNHDA and CDR2 SQIVND (reference sequence). This CDR3 is 14 amino acids long. Germline trimming cut 7 bases from V and 2 bases from J; bases unmatched to any gene: 3. CDR3 in DNA: TGTGCCAGTAATCTAGCGGGAGACACAGATACGCAGTATTTT. This encodes CASNLAGDTDTQYF.

This sequence joins TRBV6-7 and TRBJ2-2; 7 positions agree with TRBD1. TRBV6-7 is assigned to the ORF class and has an uncertain function. The junction had 19 bases not matched to a gene; V was cut back by 6 bases and J by 6 bases. The CDR3 has 18 amino acids. CDR3 sequence (DNA): TGTGCCAGCAGGAAAAGAGGTTTCGACAGGGATGTTGCCGGGGAGCTGTTTTTT. Encoded protein: CASRKRGFDRDVAGELFF.

This clonotype turned up a few times. The gene calls are TRBV12-3 or TRBV12-4 and TRBJ1-2; weak D call: TRBD1 (6 bases). This CDR3 is 19 amino acids long. The V end lost 5 bases, the J end lost 2 bases, and 27 bases lay between the germline ends. Written as DNA, the CDR3 is TGTGCCAGCAGTCCTAGTGGAGGGGGGCTTAAGATCAAAAACTATGGCTACACCTTC. This codes for CASSPSGGGLKIKNYGYTF.

The rearrangement joins TRBV5-4 to TRBJ2-3, with TRBD2 matching over 13 bases. Germline V lookup: CDR1 SGHNT, CDR2 YYREEE (reference sequence). Trimming removed 0 bases from V and 6 bases from J; junction bases left unmatched: 7. The length of the CDR3 is 17 residues. CDR3 loop: CASSLDWTSGSVDTQYF. CDR3 nucleotide sequence: TGTGCCAGCAGCTTGGATTGGACTAGCGGGAGTGTGGATACGCAGTATTTT.

This clonotype appeared many times. The chain employs TRBV11-2 and TRBJ1-1, with D uncertain. Looked up from germline, CDR1 is SGHAT and CDR2 is FQNNGV. V was trimmed by 1 base and J by 4 bases, leaving 16 bases between them. The CDR3 consists of 16 residues. The CDR3 region is CASSLVTSGKGTEAFF. The CDR3, as DNA: TGTGCCAGCAGCTTAGTTACGTCAGGAAAGGGCACTGAAGCTTTCTTT.